This TCR beta chain was sequenced during a study of circulating CD8 cells and anti-PD-1 response in melanoma. Across the whole study: Patients received intravenous nivolumab, 3 mg/kg, every 2 weeks. About 50% of the 13 melanoma patients received first-line anti-PD-1 therapy. Study-wide points: Diversity ranked highest in DNEG and lowest in TIGIT subsets.

V trimming: 5 bases; J trimming: 0 bases; junction bases outside the gene matches: 10. Germline CDR1 MDHEN, CDR2 SYDVKM. This CDR3 has 17 amino acids. Sorting of live CD3+CD8+TCRalphabeta+ cells by PD-1 and/or TIGIT gave four subsets. In its sample, this clonotype is large. Its antigen is not identified. Using about 15 ng of total RNA, TCR libraries were made with the QIAseq Immune Repertoire TCR panel. One entry per CDR3 protein, called by TCRdb with MiXCR from the reads. The sample has approximately 160 distinct CDR3 sequences; 20% to 25% are singletons. Sequencing was performed on CD8+ T cells from PBMCs, taken at baseline or after one month of anti-PD-1 therapy (not recorded which). This clonotype was obtained from a human donor with melanoma. J is TRBJ2-1 and V is TRBV28; 7 bases are shared with TRBD2. CDR3 coding DNA: TGTGCCAGCAGTCCCTTAGCGGGCCTTAGCTCCTACAATGAGCAGTTCTTC. Protein product: CASSPLAGLSSYNEQFF.